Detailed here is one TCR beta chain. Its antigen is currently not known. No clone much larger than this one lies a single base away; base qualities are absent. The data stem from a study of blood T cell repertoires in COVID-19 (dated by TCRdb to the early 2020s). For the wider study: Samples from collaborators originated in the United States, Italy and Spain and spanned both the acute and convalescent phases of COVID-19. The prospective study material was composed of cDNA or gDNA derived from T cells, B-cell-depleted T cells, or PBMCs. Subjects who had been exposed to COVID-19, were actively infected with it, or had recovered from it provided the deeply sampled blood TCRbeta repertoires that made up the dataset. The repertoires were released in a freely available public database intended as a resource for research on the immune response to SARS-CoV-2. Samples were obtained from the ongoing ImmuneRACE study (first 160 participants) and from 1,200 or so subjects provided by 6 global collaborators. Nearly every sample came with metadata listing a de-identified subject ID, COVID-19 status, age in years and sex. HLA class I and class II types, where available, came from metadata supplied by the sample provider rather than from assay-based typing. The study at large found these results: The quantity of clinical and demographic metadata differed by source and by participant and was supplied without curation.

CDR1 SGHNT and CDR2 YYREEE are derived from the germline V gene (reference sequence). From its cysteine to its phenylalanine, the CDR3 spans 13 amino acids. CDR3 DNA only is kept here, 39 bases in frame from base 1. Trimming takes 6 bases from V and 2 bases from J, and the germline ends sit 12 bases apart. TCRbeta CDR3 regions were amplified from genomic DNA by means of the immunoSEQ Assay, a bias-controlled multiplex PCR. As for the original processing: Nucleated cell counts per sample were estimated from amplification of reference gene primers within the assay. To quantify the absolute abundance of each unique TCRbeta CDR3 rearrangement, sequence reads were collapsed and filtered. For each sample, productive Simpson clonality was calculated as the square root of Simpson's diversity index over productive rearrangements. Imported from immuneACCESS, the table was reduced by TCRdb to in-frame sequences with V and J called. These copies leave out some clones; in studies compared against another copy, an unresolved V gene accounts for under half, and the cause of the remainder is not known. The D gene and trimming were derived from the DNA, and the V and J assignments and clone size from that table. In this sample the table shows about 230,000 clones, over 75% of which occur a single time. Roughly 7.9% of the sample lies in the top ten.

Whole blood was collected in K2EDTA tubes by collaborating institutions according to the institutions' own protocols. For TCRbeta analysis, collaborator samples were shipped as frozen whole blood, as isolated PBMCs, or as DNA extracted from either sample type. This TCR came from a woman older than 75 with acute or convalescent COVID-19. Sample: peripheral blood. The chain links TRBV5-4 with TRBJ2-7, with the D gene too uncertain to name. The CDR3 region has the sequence CASKRDITYEQYF. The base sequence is TGTGCCAGCAAACGCGACATAACCTACGAGCAGTACTTC.